This is a list of T cell receptor beta chains from one sample in a study of blood T cell repertoires in COVID-19. Clones were read by immunoSEQ multiplex PCR, and TCRdb kept only the in-frame ones, dropping some. The sample consists of fewer than 150,000 clones, over 75% of them appearing once. Sequenced material: peripheral blood. These receptors were collected from a man aged 45 to 65 with acute or convalescent COVID-19. The CDR3 runs from the conserved cysteine through the conserved F or W. A D gene is named only where the DNA matches it firmly. Expanded clones get a size class; other rows say once, few or many, or leave the size out.

NA,NA,TRBV19,TRBJ2-7,TGTGCCAGTAGTTCCTCAGACAGGACCTCATCCTACGAGCAGTACTTC,CASSSSDRTSSYEQYF
NA,TRBD2,TRBV13,TRBJ2-7,TGTGCCAGCAGCGGAGCGGGGTCGGCAGGTTATTTCTACGAGCAGTACTTC,CASSGAGSAGYFYEQYF
NA,TRBD1,TRBV6-5,TRBJ2-1,TGTGCCAGCAGCCCCCTTGGACAGGCATACAATGAGCAGTTCTTC,CASSPLGQAYNEQFF
NA,TRBD1,TRBV5-6,TRBJ1-2,TGTGCCAGCAGCTGGGGACAGGGGATCAATGGCTACACCTTC,CASSWGQGINGYTF
NA,NA,TRBV5-6,TRBJ2-5,TGTGCCAGCAGCTTGGTGGCAGGGGGGCCGCGACGAGAGACCCAGTACTTC,CASSLVAGGPRRETQYF
once,NA,TRBV6-5,TRBJ2-1,TGTGCCGGGGGGGACAGGTACTACAATGAGCAGTTCTTC,CAGGDRYYNEQFF
few,TRBD2,TRBV19,TRBJ2-1,TGTGCCAGTAAAACTAGCGGGACCTACAATGAGCAGTTCTTC,CASKTSGTYNEQFF
NA,TRBD1,TRBV6-5,TRBJ2-7,TGTGCCAGCACCGCGGACAGGGGCGGCGAGCAGTACTTC,CASTADRGGEQYF
NA,NA,TRBV11-1,TRBJ2-3,TGTGCCAGCAGATCGCGTCTTGTCTCAGATACGCAGTATTTT,CASRSRLVSDTQYF
NA,NA,TRBV27,TRBJ1-6,TGTGCCAGCAGTTTCGGGACAACCAATAATTCACCCCTCCACTTT,CASSFGTTNNSPLHF
many,TRBD1,TRBV6-2/TRBV6-3,TRBJ2-7,TGTGCCAGCAGTTATCCGCAGGGGGCGCAAGAGCAGTACTTC,CASSYPQGAQEQYF
once,TRBD1,TRBV24-1,TRBJ2-7,TGTGCCACCAGTGGCCAGGGACAGGGGAGCCGGGAGCAGTACTTC,CATSGQGQGSREQYF
NA,NA,TRBV3-1/TRBV3-2,TRBJ2-7,TGTGCCAGCAGCCAAGTTTTCGACTTCTCCTACGAGCAGTACTTC,CASSQVFDFSYEQYF
NA,NA,TRBV12-3/TRBV12-4,TRBJ1-1,TGTGCCAGCAGACAGGGTTCTGAAGCTTTCTTT,CASRQGSEAFF
few,TRBD2,TRBV19,TRBJ2-7,TGTGCCAGTAGTATACCGGGACTAGACCCCTACGAGCAGTACTTC,CASSIPGLDPYEQYF
NA,NA,TRBV4-1,TRBJ2-2,TGCGCCAGCAGCCGCGAAAAGACCGGGGAGCTGTTTTTT,CASSREKTGELFF
NA,TRBD2,TRBV11-2,TRBJ2-5,TGTGCCAGCAGCTTAGGAACTAGCGGGGGAGGGACCCAGTACTTC,CASSLGTSGGGTQYF
NA,NA,TRBV7-9,TRBJ1-5,TGTGCCAGCAGCTTAGGGACAGAATATAGCAATCAGCCCCAGCATTTT,CASSLGTEYSNQPQHF
NA,NA,TRBV5-1,TRBJ2-7,TGCGCCAGCAGCTTGTTGTACCGGGGGAGGAACGAGCAGTACTTC,CASSLLYRGRNEQYF
NA,TRBD2,TRBV27,TRBJ2-5,TGTGCCAGCAGGGGACTAGCGGGGCGTTCGGAGACCCAGTACTTC,CASRGLAGRSETQYF
NA,NA,TRBV5-6,TRBJ2-7,TGTGCCAGCAGCTCCGTCTACGAGCAGTACTTC,CASSSVYEQYF
NA,NA,TRBV13,TRBJ1-4,TGTGCCAGCAGTCCGGGACACAAAAATGAAAAACTGTTTTTT,CASSPGHKNEKLFF
NA,TRBD1,TRBV27,TRBJ2-7,TGTGCCAGCAGGAAGGGGGCTTACGAGCAGTACTTC,CASRKGAYEQYF
NA,TRBD2,TRBV6-5,TRBJ2-5,TGTGCCAGTGGGGGGGGGATCAGGGAGACCCAGTACTTC,CASGGGIRETQYF
NA,NA,TRBV29-1,TRBJ1-5,TGCAGCGTTGGCAGCGGAGGGAGCAATCAGCCCCAGCATTTT,CSVGSGGSNQPQHF